This T cell receptor (beta chain) was retrieved from a study of blood T cell repertoires in COVID-19. About the research overall: Acute-phase and convalescent COVID-19 samples originated in the United States, Italy and Spain. T cells, B-cell-depleted T cells, or PBMCs supplied cDNA or gDNA.

Profiling relied on immunoSEQ multiplex PCR, and the TCRdb table lists in-frame clones only, not all of them. The repertoire consists of some 140,000 clones, with roughly 78% occurring once and the leading ten covering under 2%. This CDR3 is 16 amino acids long. CDR1 and CDR2 from the germline V gene are SGHTA and FQGNSA. V dropped 6 bases and J dropped 3 bases, with 18 bases sitting between them. The sequenced sample consisted of peripheral blood. J is TRBJ2-1 and V is TRBV7-2, with D possibly matching TRBD2 (6 bases). This sequence was found in an elderly man with acute or convalescent COVID-19. The CDR3 region has the DNA TGTGCCAGCAGACGGGAGCGGACTAACTACTACAATGAGCAGTTCTTC. Its translation is CASRRERTNYYNEQFF. The variable domain in full, with the rest retrieved from reference TRBV7-2 and TRBJ2-1, is GAGVSQSPSNKVTEKGKDVELRCDPISGHTALYWYRQSLGQGLEFLIYFQGNSAPDKSGLPSDRFSAERTGGSVSTLTIQRTQQEDSAVYLCASRRERTNYYNEQFFGPGTRLTVL.